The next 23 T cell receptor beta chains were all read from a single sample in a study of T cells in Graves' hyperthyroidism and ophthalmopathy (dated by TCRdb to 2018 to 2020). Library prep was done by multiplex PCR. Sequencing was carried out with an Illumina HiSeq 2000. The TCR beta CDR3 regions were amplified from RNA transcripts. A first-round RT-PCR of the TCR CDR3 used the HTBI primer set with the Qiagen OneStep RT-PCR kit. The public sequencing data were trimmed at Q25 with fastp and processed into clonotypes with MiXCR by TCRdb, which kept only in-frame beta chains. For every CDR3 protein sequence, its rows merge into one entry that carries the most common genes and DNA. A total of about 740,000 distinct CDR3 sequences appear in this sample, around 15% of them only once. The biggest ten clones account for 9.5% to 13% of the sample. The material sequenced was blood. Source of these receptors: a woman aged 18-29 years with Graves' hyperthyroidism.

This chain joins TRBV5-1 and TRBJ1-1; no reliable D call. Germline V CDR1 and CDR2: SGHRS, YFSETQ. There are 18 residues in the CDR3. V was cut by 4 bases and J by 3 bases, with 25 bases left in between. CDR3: CASSPRSGESPLDTEAFF. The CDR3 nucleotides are TGCGCCAGCAGCCCAAGGTCCGGAGAATCCCCCCTGGACACTGAAGCTTTCTTT.

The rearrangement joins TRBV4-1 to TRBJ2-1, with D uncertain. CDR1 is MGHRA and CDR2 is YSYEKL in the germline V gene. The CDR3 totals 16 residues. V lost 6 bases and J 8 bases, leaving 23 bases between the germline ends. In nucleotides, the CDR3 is TGCGCCAGCAGACCCGAACCGAGTGGGGTCATGGATGAGCAGTTCTTC. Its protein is CASRPEPSGVMDEQFF.

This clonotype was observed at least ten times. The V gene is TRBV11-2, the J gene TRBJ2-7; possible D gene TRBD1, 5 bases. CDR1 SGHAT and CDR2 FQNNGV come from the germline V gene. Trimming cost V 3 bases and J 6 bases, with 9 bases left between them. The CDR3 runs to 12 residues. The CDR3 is CASSFIRAEQYF. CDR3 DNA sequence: TGTGCCAGCAGCTTTATCAGGGCCGAGCAGTACTTC.

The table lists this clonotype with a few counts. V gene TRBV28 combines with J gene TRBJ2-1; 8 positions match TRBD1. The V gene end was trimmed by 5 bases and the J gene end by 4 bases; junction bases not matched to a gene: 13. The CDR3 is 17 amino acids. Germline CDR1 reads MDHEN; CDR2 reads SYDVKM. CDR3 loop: CASSETLTGDLYNEQFF. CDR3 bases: TGTGCCAGCAGTGAAACCCTGACAGGGGACCTATACAATGAGCAGTTCTTC.

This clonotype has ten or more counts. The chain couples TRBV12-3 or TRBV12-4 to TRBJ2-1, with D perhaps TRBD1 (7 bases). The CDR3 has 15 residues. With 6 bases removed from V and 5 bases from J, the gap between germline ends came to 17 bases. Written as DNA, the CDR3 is TGTGCCAGCAGACCAGGGGGGACAGACCACAATGAGCAGTTCTTC. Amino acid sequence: CASRPGGTDHNEQFF.

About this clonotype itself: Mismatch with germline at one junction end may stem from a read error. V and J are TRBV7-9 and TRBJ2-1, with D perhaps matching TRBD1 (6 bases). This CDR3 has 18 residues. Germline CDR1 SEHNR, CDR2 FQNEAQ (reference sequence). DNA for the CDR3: TGTGCCAGCGGCTTTCCCGGCGCAGGGTGGGACACACACAATGAGCAGTTCTTC. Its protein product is CASGFPGAGWDTHNEQFF.

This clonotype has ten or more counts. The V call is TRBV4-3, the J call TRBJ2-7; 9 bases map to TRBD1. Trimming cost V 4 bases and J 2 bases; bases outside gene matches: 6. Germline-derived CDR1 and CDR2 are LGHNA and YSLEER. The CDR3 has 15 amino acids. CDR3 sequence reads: CASSRSGTGPYEQYF. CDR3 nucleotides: TGCGCCAGCAGCCGGTCCGGGACAGGGCCCTACGAGCAGTACTTC.

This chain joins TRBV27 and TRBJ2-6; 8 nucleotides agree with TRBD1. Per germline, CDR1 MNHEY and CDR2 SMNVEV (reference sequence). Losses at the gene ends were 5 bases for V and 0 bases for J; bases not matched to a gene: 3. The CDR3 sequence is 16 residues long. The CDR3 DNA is TGTGCCAGCAGTCCGGGGACAGGCTCTGGGGCCAACGTCCTGACTTTC. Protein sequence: CASSPGTGSGANVLTF.

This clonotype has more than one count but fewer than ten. In DNA form, the CDR3 reads TGTGCCAGCAGTTACCCAGGACAGGGGTGGGATGGCTACACCTTC. Amino acid sequence: CASSYPGQGWDGYTF. This chain connects TRBV6-2 or TRBV6-3 to TRBJ1-2; 9 positions match TRBD1. CDR3 length: 15 residues. The V segment lost 2 bases and the J segment 6 bases; nucleotides outside the gene matches: 7. Per the germline V gene, CDR1 is MNHEY and CDR2 is SVGEGT.

DNA of the CDR3: TGTGCCAGCAGCTTAGAAGGATGGACTAGCGGGAGCTATGAGCAGTTCTTC. It specifies CASSLEGWTSGSYEQFF. The genes are TRBV7-9 and TRBJ2-1, with 13 bases identical to TRBD2. CDR3 length: 17 residues. Germline trimming cut 1 base from V and 8 bases from J; bases unmatched to any gene: 8. Per germline, CDR1 SEHNR and CDR2 FQNEAQ (reference sequence).

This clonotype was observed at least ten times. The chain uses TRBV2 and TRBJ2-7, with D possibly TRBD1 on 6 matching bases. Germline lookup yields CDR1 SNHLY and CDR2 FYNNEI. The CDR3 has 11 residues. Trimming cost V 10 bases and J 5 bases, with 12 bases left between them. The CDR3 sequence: CAKGQRNEQYF. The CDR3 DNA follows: TGTGCCAAGGGACAAAGGAACGAGCAGTACTTC.

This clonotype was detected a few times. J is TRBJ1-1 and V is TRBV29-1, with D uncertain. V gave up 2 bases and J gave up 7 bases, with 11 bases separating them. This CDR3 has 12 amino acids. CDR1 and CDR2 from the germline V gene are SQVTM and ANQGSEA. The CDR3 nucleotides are TGCAGCGTTGAAACTGGTGTCGGTGAAGCTTTCTTT. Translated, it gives CSVETGVGEAFF.

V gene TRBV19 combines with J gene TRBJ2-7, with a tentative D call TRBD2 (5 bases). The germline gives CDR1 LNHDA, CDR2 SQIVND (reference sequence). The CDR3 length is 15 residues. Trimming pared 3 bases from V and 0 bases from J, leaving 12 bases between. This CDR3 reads CASSIRAESSYEQYF. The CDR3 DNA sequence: TGTGCCAGTAGTATCCGAGCGGAAAGCTCCTACGAGCAGTACTTC.

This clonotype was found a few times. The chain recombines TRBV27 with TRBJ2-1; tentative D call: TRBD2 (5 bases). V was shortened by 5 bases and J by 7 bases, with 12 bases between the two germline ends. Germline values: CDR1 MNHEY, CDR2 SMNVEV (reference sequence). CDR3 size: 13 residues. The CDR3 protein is CASSLGIGNEQFF. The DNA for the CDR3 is TGTGCCAGCAGTCTCGGGATAGGTAATGAGCAGTTCTTC.

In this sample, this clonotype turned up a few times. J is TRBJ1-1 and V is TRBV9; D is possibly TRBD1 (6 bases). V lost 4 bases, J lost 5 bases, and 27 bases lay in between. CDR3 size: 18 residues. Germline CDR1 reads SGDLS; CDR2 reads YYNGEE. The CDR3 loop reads CASSPRGGSQGRRTEAFF. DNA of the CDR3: TGTGCCAGCAGCCCGCGAGGGGGGTCCCAGGGCCGGAGGACTGAAGCTTTCTTT.

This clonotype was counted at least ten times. In DNA form, the CDR3 reads TGTGCCAGCAGCTCCGTACAGGGGGGACGCTACGAGCAGTACTTC. This encodes CASSSVQGGRYEQYF. The chain links TRBV7-3 to TRBJ2-7; 8 nucleotides match TRBD1. Germline V gene lookup returns CDR1 SGHTA and CDR2 FQGTGA. V shed 4 bases and J 3 bases; nucleotides not matched to a gene: 8. The CDR3 spans 15 residues.

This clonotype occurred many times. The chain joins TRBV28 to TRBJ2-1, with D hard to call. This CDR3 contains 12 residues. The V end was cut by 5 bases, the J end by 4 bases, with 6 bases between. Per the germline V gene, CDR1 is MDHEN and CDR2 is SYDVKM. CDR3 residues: CASSAYYNEQFF. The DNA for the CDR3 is TGTGCCAGCAGTGCCTATTACAATGAGCAGTTCTTC.

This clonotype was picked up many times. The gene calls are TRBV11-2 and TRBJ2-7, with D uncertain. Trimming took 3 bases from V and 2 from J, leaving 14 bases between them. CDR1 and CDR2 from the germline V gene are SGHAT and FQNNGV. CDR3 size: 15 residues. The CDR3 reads CASSFSAVSTYEQYF. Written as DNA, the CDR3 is TGTGCCAGCAGCTTCTCGGCCGTTAGTACCTACGAGCAGTACTTC.

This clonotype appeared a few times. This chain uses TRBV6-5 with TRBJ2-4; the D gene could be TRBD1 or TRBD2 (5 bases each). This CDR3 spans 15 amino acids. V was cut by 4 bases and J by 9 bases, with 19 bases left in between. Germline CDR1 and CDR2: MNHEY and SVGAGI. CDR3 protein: CASSSDSRGLIIQYF. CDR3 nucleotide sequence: TGTGCCAGCAGTTCGGACTCAAGGGGCCTTATCATTCAGTACTTC.

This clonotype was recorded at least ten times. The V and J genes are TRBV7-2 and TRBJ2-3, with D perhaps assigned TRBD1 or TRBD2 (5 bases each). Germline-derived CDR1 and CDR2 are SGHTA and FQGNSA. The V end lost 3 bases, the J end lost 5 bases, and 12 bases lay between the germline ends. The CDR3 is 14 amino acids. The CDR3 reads CASSFGGGGDTQYF. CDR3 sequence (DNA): TGTGCCAGCAGCTTTGGGGGTGGAGGAGATACGCAGTATTTT. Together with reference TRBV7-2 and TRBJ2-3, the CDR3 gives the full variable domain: GAGVSQSPSNKVTEKGKDVELRCDPISGHTALYWYRQSLGQGLEFLIYFQGNSAPDKSGLPSDRFSAERTGGSVSTLTIQRTQQEDSAVYLCASSFGGGGDTQYFGPGTRLTVL.

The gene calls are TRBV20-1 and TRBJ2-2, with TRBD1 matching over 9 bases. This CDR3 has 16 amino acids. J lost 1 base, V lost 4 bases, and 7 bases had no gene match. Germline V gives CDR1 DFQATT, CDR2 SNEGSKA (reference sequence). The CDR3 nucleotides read TGCAGTGCTAAATGGGACAGGGAGGGGAACACCGGGGAGCTGTTTTTT. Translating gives CSAKWDREGNTGELFF.

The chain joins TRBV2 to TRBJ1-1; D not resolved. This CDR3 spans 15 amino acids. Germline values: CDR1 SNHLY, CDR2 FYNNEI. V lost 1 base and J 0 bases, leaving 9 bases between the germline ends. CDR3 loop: CASSEVADMNTEAFF. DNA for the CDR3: TGTGCCAGCAGTGAAGTCGCAGACATGAACACTGAAGCTTTCTTT.

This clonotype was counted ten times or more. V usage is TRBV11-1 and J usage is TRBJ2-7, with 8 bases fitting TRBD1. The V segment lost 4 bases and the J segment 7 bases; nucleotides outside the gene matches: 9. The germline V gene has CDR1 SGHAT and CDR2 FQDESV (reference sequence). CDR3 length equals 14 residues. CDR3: CASSSDRGLREQYF. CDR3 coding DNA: TGTGCCAGCAGCTCCGACAGGGGACTGCGAGAGCAGTACTTC.